This TCR beta chain was documented in a study of T cells in localized non-small cell lung cancer. Study-wide findings and caveats: It remains possible that heterogeneity exists, since only one tumor region was sequenced. Median approximately 61 top-100 tumor clones were shared with paired adjacent lung. Prolonged overall survival went with higher T cell density in the blood. Uninvolved adjacent lung showed peak T cell clonality, exceeding tumor.

Remarks on this clone: Its antigen is not known.

The data were produced by immunoSEQ multiplex PCR, yet TCRdb's version contains in-frame clones alone and is incomplete. The sample gives fewer than 45,000 clones, about nine tenths of which show up once; about 2.5% is in the top ten. The CDR3 has 14 residues. Trimming removed 0 bases from V and 9 bases from J, with 12 bases in between. CDR1 and CDR2 (germline): SGHAT, FQNNGV. The sequence was obtained from a female donor of 60 years or more with stage I squamous cell lung carcinoma. The chain couples TRBV11-2 to TRBJ2-1; no definite D call. The material was peripheral blood, obtained before any cancer treatment. The DNA of the CDR3 is TGTGCCAGCAGCTTAGATTTAAGGGTCGGTGAGCAGTTCTTC. Translation gives CASSLDLRVGEQFF. The whole variable domain, remainder taken from reference TRBV11-2 and TRBJ2-1, is EAGVAQSPRYKIIEKRQSVAFWCNPISGHATLYWYQQILGQGPKLLIQFQNNGVVDDSQLPKDRFSAERLKGVDSTLKIQPAKLEDSAVYLCASSLDLRVGEQFFGPGTRLTVL.